One TCR beta chain is described in this entry. Its antigen is unknown. The input lacks base qualities; no much larger clone sits a single base away. The germline V and J ends show losses of 10 bases and 7 bases respectively, and no gene match explains 16 bases of the junction. From a lookup of the germline V gene (reference sequence), CDR1 and CDR2 are LNHDA and SQIVND. The CDR3, from cysteine to phenylalanine, totals 15 residues. Only the CDR3 part of the read is kept: 45 bases, read in frame from the first base. TCR beta CDR3 regions were amplified from RNA transcripts. The TCR CDR3 was subjected to a first round of RT-PCR using the HTBI primer set and the Qiagen OneStep RT-PCR kit. The libraries were constructed in a second round of multiplex PCR and then size-selected and purified. The libraries were sequenced on an Illumina HiSeq2000 using paired-end 100 bp reads. Per the source publication's procedure: SOAPnuke was used to process the raw data, with reads discarded if the reads contained adapters or uncalled bases, had a mean Phred below 15, or lacked an exact constant-primer or identifier match. High-quality paired reads were merged using COPE v1.2.5, and each unique nucleotide sequence was defined as a clonotype. Clonotypes were aligned to IMGT TRBV, TRBD and TRBJ reference segments using MiTCR v1.1. The analysis was restricted to V-J combinations with a frequency above 0.0001, which together covered roughly 99% of the repertoires. A TCS score was defined as the ratio between F50 (clonal expansion) and ExV (chaos), using BLOSUM62-based TCRdist between CDR3 peptides within each V-J. Welch's t-statistics and random forest reduced 500 to 550 V-J features to 10 to 15, which were used in a naive Bayes classifier (R e1071). TCRdb applied fastp at Q25 and MiXCR to the public reads, then kept only in-frame beta chains. Records with the same CDR3 protein are collapsed into one entry carrying the most frequent genes and DNA. TCRdb's processing, not the authors' own work, is the source of the V and J calls. This sample has a few hundred thousand distinct CDR3 sequences in its table, and 46% of those were observed once. Of the sample, roughly 8.2% is held by the ten largest clones.

The data stem from a study of T cells in Graves' hyperthyroidism and ophthalmopathy (dated by TCRdb to between 2017 and 2020). Study-level background: To identify distinguishing TCR V-J signatures, a discovery cohort of roughly 100 patients was used, comprising 40 to 45 with Graves' ophthalmopathy and around 57 with stable Graves' hyperthyroidism. Once sampling was done, hyperthyroidism patients were given methimazole at a starting dose of 30 mg daily, whereas ophthalmopathy patients were given high-dose intravenous methylprednisolone. The paper reports TCR Vbeta CDR3 sequencing of 140 or so peripheral blood samples: approximately 43 ophthalmopathy, under 85 hyperthyroidism and around 17 progressor patients. The 75 to 100 discovery patients were randomly split 7:3 into training and test sets. An independent validation cohort of 18 to 20 hyperthyroidism patients and approximately 16 patients who later progressed to ophthalmopathy tested prospective prediction of ophthalmopathy. In addition, the study compared T-cell repertoires in thyroid tissue and in blood from over 5 Graves' hyperthyroidism patients. Results the study describes overall, beyond this receptor: Most expanded thyroid clonotypes (frequency above 0.001) were also found in blood, which suggests that blood repertoires may mirror thyroid immune responses. A model built on a 13 V-J signature distinguished ophthalmopathy from stable hyperthyroidism, reaching around 87% sensitivity and about 81% specificity in cross-validation and 80%/75% in testing. In validation, progression to ophthalmopathy was predicted by the model with 70.59% sensitivity and 72.22% specificity, a median of approximately 7.1 months before onset. Sample size was not statistically predetermined, and blinding of investigators to group allocation was not performed.

Stable Graves' hyperthyroidism was defined as no progression to ophthalmopathy during 18 months of follow-up. Hyperthyroidism patients were aged 18 to 65 years and newly diagnosed, with disease duration of less than 2 months. Any patient with an uncontrolled infection, another autoimmune disease, pregnancy or lactation was excluded. Diagnoses were based on clinical symptoms, serum thyroxine and TRAb, thyroid ultrasound and orbital computed tomography. Total RNA was extracted using Trizol reagent, and RNA quality was assessed on an Agilent 2100 Bioanalyzer. This clonotype originated in a woman aged 18-29 years with Graves' hyperthyroidism. Donor details come from another sample of the same person, matched by shared clones. Material: peripheral blood or thyroid tissue (not recorded which). The rearranged segments are TRBV19 and TRBJ1-5, and TRBD1 matches 7 of the central bases. The CDR3 is CATHPGQLLHQPQHF. The sequenced DNA is TGTGCCACCCACCCGGGACAGCTCCTCCACCAGCCCCAGCATTTT.